This T cell receptor (beta chain) was captured by sequencing in a study of metastatic and nonmetastatic thyroid tumors. Details on this clone: The junction and the germline gene differ at one end; a read error may be behind it.

This CDR3 is built from 14 residues. As originally analysed: What underpinned the distant-metastasis classifier for papillary thyroid cancer was the set of CDR3 differences across clinicopathological groups. TCRdb re-called clones via MiXCR from the PCR reads. The V and J calls follow TCRdb's processing rather than the paper's. The profile covers roughly 53,000 clones, with roughly 20% appearing a single time and roughly 4% taken by the ten largest. Thyroid surgery had not been preceded by any treatment in any patient. The specimen sequenced was blood. The TCR was taken from a female donor with papillary thyroid cancer or a benign thyroid nodule (not recorded which). Some clones in this sample may be carry-over from other donors' samples. The rearrangement links TRBV12-3 or TRBV12-4 to TRBJ2-7; 9 bases are a match to TRBD1. The CDR3 nucleotides read TGTGCCATCAGGGGGACAGGGCCCATCCACGACCAGTACTTC. It yields the protein CAIRGTGPIHDQYF.